Presented here are 22 T cell receptor beta chains from one specimen sequenced in a study of cytomegalovirus exposure and HLA in healthy donors. The PCR had 60 Vbeta and 13 Jbeta primers. Clones were read by immunoSEQ multiplex PCR, and TCRdb kept only the in-frame ones, dropping some. The table has about 180,000 clones, about four fifths seen once. Sequences were obtained from PBMCs. The receptors originated from a male donor in good health and CMV-seronegative.

The CDR3 loop is CASSLDQGDQQYF. In DNA, the CDR3 is TGTGCCAGCAGCTTGGATCAGGGGGATCAGCAGTACTTC. The V gene is TRBV5-4, the J gene TRBJ2-7, with 7 bases aligning to TRBD1. This CDR3 comprises 13 residues. With 0 bases clipped from V and 8 bases from J, the junction kept 5 bases outside the gene matches. Germline V lookup: CDR1 SGHNT, CDR2 YYREEE (reference sequence).

The chain is built from TRBV29-1 and TRBJ1-2; a possible D gene is TRBD1 (5 bases). Per germline, CDR1 SQVTM and CDR2 ANQGSEA. The V end lost 7 bases, the J end lost 2 bases, and 17 bases lay between the germline ends. The length of the CDR3 is 14 residues. The CDR3: CSAGGRLSNYGYTF. Here the CDR3 DNA reads TGCAGCGCCGGGGGACGGTTATCCAACTATGGCTACACCTTC.

This rearrangement joins TRBV6-1 to TRBJ1-1, with TRBD1 matching over 7 bases. The CDR3 covers 14 residues. Germline-derived CDR1 and CDR2 are MNHNS and SASEGT. V gave up 4 bases and J gave up 6 bases; unmatched junction bases: 8. CDR3 residues: CASSGLQGSAEAFF. The CDR3 bases are TGTGCCAGCAGTGGCTTACAGGGGAGCGCTGAAGCTTTCTTT.

The V gene is TRBV7-6, the J gene TRBJ2-7; 9 bases align to TRBD1. The V gene's germline CDR1 is SGHVS and CDR2 FNYEAQ. With 3 bases clipped from V and 7 bases from J, the junction kept 4 bases outside the gene matches. The CDR3 length is 13 residues. CDR3 DNA sequence: TGTGCCAGCAGCTTCGGACAGGGGTGGGAGCAGTACTTC. Translated, it gives CASSFGQGWEQYF. Drawing the rest from reference TRBV7-6 and TRBJ2-7, the complete variable domain is GAGVSQSPRYKVTKRGQDVALRCDPISGHVSLYWYRQALGQGPEFLTYFNYEAQQDKSGLPNDRFSAERPEGSISTLTIQRTEQRDSAMYRCASSFGQGWEQYFGPGTRLTVT.

The chain uses TRBV19 and TRBJ1-3; D uncertain. The germline CDR1 and CDR2 sequences are LNHDA and SQIVND (reference sequence). V dropped 8 bases and J dropped 1 base, with 3 bases sitting between them. CDR3 length: 11 amino acids. CDR3 coding DNA: TGTGCCAGTCGGTCTGGAAACACCATATATTTT. Translated, it gives CASRSGNTIYF.

This clone was counted a few times. The rearrangement joins TRBV27 to TRBJ2-7, with 7 bases aligning to TRBD1. V was clipped by 6 bases and J by 3 bases; unmatched bases: 14. This CDR3 contains 16 residues. Germline V gene lookup returns CDR1 MNHEY and CDR2 SMNVEV (reference sequence). The CDR3: CASRPNPGTANYEQYF. The DNA for the CDR3 is TGTGCCAGCAGGCCAAATCCCGGGACAGCAAACTACGAGCAGTACTTC.

The chain joins TRBV15 to TRBJ2-7; D may be TRBD1 (5 bases). Germline lookup yields CDR1 LNHNV and CDR2 YYDKDF (reference sequence). The CDR3 runs to 14 residues. The V end lost 1 base, the J end lost 6 bases, and 13 bases lay between the germline ends. This chain's CDR3 is CATSRAGQVLEQYF. In nucleotides, the CDR3 is TGTGCCACCAGCAGAGCAGGACAAGTTCTCGAGCAGTACTTC.

This clone was detected a few times. The genes are TRBV5-6 and TRBJ2-5, with 10 bases matching TRBD1. The CDR3 totals 16 residues. The ends lost 4 bases at V and 6 bases at J; junction bases unmatched: 12. The germline CDR1 and CDR2 sequences are SGHDT and YYEEEE. This chain's CDR3 is CASSRSGQGFFQTQYF. The CDR3 coding sequence is TGTGCCAGCAGCAGATCGGGACAGGGGTTTTTTCAGACCCAGTACTTC.

The chain uses TRBV19 and TRBJ1-5; TRBD1 matches at 7 bases. V gave up 6 bases and J gave up 5 bases; unmatched junction bases: 7. Germline V gene lookup returns CDR1 LNHDA and CDR2 SQIVND (reference sequence). The CDR3 extends over 14 amino acids. The CDR3 region is CASRGRGEDQPQHF. Written as DNA, the CDR3 is TGTGCCAGTAGGGGCAGGGGGGAAGATCAGCCCCAGCATTTT.

The chain combines TRBV6-1 with TRBJ1-1, with 10 positions matching TRBD1. Germline V gene sequence: CDR1 MNHNS, CDR2 SASEGT. Trimming at V came to 2 bases and at J to 2 bases, leaving 14 bases not matched to a gene. The CDR3 extends over 19 amino acids. DNA for the CDR3: TGTGCCAGCAGTGAACCTCGCAAGGGACAGGGGACCTCTAACACTGAAGCTTTCTTT. Protein product: CASSEPRKGQGTSNTEAFF.

This chain joins TRBV28 and TRBJ1-5; a possible D gene is TRBD1 (6 bases). The length of the CDR3 is 14 residues. Trimming cost V 5 bases and J 3 bases, with 11 bases left between them. Germline CDR1 reads MDHEN; CDR2 reads SYDVKM. The CDR3 bases are TGTGCCAGCAGTACTACAGGGTTCAATCAGCCCCAGCATTTT. Translation: CASSTTGFNQPQHF.

This rearrangement joins TRBV6-6 to TRBJ2-3; TRBD1 might be the D (6 bases). The CDR3 totals 16 residues. Trimming removed 6 bases at V and 0 bases at J, with 16 bases between. Germline CDR1 and CDR2: MNHNY and SVGAGI (reference sequence). The CDR3 DNA is TGTGCCAGCAGGGCTCCGGGACAAGTAAGCACAGATACGCAGTATTTT. Translating gives CASRAPGQVSTDTQYF.

The chain couples TRBV2 to TRBJ2-7; TRBD2 aligns across 15 bases. The J segment lost 5 bases and the V segment lost 6 bases, leaving 5 bases of the junction unmatched. The CDR3 totals 15 residues. CDR1 and CDR2 (germline): SNHLY, FYNNEI. The CDR3 spells CASRGLAGGFNEQYF. The CDR3 DNA follows: TGTGCCAGCAGAGGACTAGCGGGGGGGTTCAACGAGCAGTACTTC.

J is TRBJ2-2 and V is TRBV7-2, with a weak D call TRBD1 (6 bases). Looked up from germline, CDR1 is SGHTA and CDR2 is FQGNSA. Trimming took 5 bases from V and 4 from J, leaving 14 bases between them. This CDR3 is built from 15 residues. In nucleotides, the CDR3 is TGTGCCAGCAGCCCCACAGGGAAGGGCACCGGGGAGCTGTTTTTT. Amino acid sequence: CASSPTGKGTGELFF. The full variable domain, in which reference TRBV7-2 and TRBJ2-2 provide the parts outside the CDR3, is GAGVSQSPSNKVTEKGKDVELRCDPISGHTALYWYRQSLGQGLEFLIYFQGNSAPDKSGLPSDRFSAERTGGSVSTLTIQRTQQEDSAVYLCASSPTGKGTGELFFGEGSRLTVL.

The CDR3 sequence is CASTGGQSNQPQHF. The CDR3 region has the DNA TGTGCCAGTACAGGGGGTCAAAGCAATCAGCCCCAGCATTTT. The chain has TRBV2 and TRBJ1-5, with 8 bases matching TRBD1. After removal of 9 bases from V and 1 base from J, the junction contained 5 bases not matched to a gene. The length of the CDR3 is 14 residues. In germline, CDR1 is SNHLY, CDR2 FYNNEI.

The rearrangement joins TRBV28 to TRBJ1-2; the D gene is possibly TRBD1 (5 bases). The length of the CDR3 is 13 residues. The germline CDR1 and CDR2 sequences are MDHEN and SYDVKM. V shed 7 bases and J shed 6 bases, with 15 bases lying between them. The chain's CDR3 is CASTLPGGDGYTF. CDR3 nucleotides: TGTGCCAGCACCCTTCCTGGGGGGGATGGCTACACCTTC.

This chain links TRBV5-1 with TRBJ1-1; D is unresolved. This CDR3 is built from 14 residues. The germline V gene has CDR1 SGHRS and CDR2 YFSETQ. Trimming cost V 1 base and J 0 bases, with 7 bases left between them. The CDR3 protein is CASSLLEMNTEAFF. The CDR3 region has the DNA TGCGCCAGCAGCTTGTTGGAGATGAACACTGAAGCTTTCTTT.

The V call is TRBV14, the J call TRBJ1-5; D call uncertain. CDR1 and CDR2 (germline): SGHDN, FVKESK. This CDR3 is built from 13 residues. Trimming shortened V by 0 bases and J by 6 bases, and 6 bases separated the two germline ends. Here the CDR3 reads CASSQDVRQPQHF. For the CDR3, the DNA is TGTGCCAGCAGCCAAGATGTCCGTCAGCCCCAGCATTTT.

V and J are TRBV5-1 and TRBJ2-3; TRBD1 might be the D (6 bases). The germline V gene has CDR1 SGHRS and CDR2 YFSETQ. This CDR3 is 15 amino acids long. V lost 4 bases to trimming and J lost 4 bases, with 16 bases between them. The CDR3 DNA sequence: TGCGCCAGCAGCCCGCGACAGGCCGGGGCAGATACGCAGTATTTT. Its translation is CASSPRQAGADTQYF. The full variable domain, with the rest looked up from reference TRBV5-1 and TRBJ2-3, is KAGVTQTPRYLIKTRGQQVTLSCSPISGHRSVSWYQQTPGQGLQFLFEYFSETQRNKGNFPGRFSGRQFSNSRSEMNVSTLELGDSALYLCASSPRQAGADTQYFGPGTRLTVL.

This clone came up a few times. This chain connects TRBV7-9 to TRBJ1-1; 8 nucleotides align to TRBD1. The V gene's germline CDR1 is SEHNR and CDR2 FQNEAQ (reference sequence). After removal of 0 bases from V and 3 bases from J, the junction contained 6 bases not matched to a gene. This CDR3 spans 16 amino acids. The CDR3 reads CASSLAGRGRDTEAFF. DNA of the CDR3: TGTGCCAGCAGCTTAGCTGGCAGGGGGCGCGACACTGAAGCTTTCTTT.

This rearrangement joins TRBV10-3 to TRBJ2-1; D perhaps matches TRBD1 (5 bases). The germline CDR1 and CDR2 sequences are ENHRY and SYGVKD. Trimming removed 5 bases at V and 2 bases at J, with 13 bases between. The CDR3 totals 15 residues. CDR3 sequence: CAISTHSGTYNEQFF. CDR3 DNA sequence: TGTGCCATCAGTACCCACTCAGGGACCTACAATGAGCAGTTCTTC.

The sample holds a few counts of this clone. The rearrangement uses TRBV6-5 and TRBJ2-1, with D possibly being TRBD2 (5 bases). The V end lost 5 bases, the J end lost 3 bases, and 11 bases lay between the germline ends. The CDR3 extends over 14 amino acids. Germline V lookup: CDR1 MNHEY, CDR2 SVGAGI. CDR3 in DNA: TGTGCCAGCAGTGCTCTAGCTATCTACAATGAGCAGTTCTTC. It translates to CASSALAIYNEQFF.